This T cell receptor beta chain was observed in a study of T cell responses to AZD1222 COVID-19 vaccine. Method: immunoSEQ multiplex PCR; TCRdb's copy keeps in-frame clones and lacks some. The sample lists 77,000 or so clones, about nine tenths occurring once. Sample: peripheral blood, taken on day 0 of AZD1222 vaccination. The receptor was isolated from an adult in good health.

The DNA for the CDR3 is TGTGCCAGCAGCCGACTAGCGGGACCATACGAGCAGTACTTC. Amino acids: CASSRLAGPYEQYF. The chain combines TRBV5-4 with TRBJ2-7; 11 nucleotides agree with TRBD2. Trimming cost V 4 bases and J 4 bases; bases outside gene matches: 4. Germline V gene sequence: CDR1 SGHNT, CDR2 YYREEE (reference sequence). This CDR3 comprises 14 residues.